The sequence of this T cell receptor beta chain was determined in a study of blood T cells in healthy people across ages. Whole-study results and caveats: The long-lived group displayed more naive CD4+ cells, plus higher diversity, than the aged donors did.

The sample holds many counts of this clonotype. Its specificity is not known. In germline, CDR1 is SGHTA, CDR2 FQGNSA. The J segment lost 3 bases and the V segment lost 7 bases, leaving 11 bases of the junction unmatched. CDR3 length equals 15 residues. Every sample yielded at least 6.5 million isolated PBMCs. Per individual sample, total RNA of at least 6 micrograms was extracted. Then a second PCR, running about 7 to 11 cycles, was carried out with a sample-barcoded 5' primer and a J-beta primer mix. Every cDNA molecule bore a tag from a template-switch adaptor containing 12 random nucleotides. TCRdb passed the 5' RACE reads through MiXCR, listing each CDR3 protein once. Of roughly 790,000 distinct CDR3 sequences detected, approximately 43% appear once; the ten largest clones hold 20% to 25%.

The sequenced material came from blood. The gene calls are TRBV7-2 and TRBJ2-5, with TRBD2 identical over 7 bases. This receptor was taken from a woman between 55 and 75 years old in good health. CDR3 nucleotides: TGTGCCAGCACCCCCCGCGCGGCGGGGGAAGAGACCCAGTACTTC. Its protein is CASTPRAAGEETQYF.